This T cell receptor beta chain is drawn from a study of blood T cell repertoires in COVID-19. Whole-study context: The samples span acute and convalescent COVID-19 from the United States, Italy and Spain. PBMCs, B-cell-depleted T cells, or T cells were the source of the cDNA or gDNA that made up the material.

The V gene's germline CDR1 is SGHAT and CDR2 FQNNGV. With 5 bases clipped from V and 6 bases from J, the junction kept 3 bases outside the gene matches. The CDR3 extends over 12 amino acids. The count of this clone is one. Original data processing: It was from reference gene primer amplification that nucleated cell counts were estimated. Assay: immunoSEQ multiplex PCR; the TCRdb copy retains only in-frame clones and omits some. V, J and clone size reflect that table, while D and trimming were determined from the DNA. This sample has under 200,000 clones, with nearly 90% found just once. Specimen: peripheral blood. The TCR was taken from a man between 60 and 70 years old with active or convalescent COVID-19. The V call is TRBV11-2, the J call TRBJ1-2, with 7 bases lining up with TRBD1. The DNA for the CDR3 is TGTGCCAGCAGCAGTACAGGGGATGGCTACACCTTC. Translated, it gives CASSSTGDGYTF.